This TCR beta chain was recorded in a study of a mutant IDH1 vaccine in newly diagnosed glioma. The wider study: Commencement of vaccination occurred 4-6 weeks following radiotherapy alone, or concurrently with temozolomide cycles. Treated individuals were roughly 62% male and 37.5% female, averaging approximately 40 years of age. Patients' prior therapy spanned radiotherapy, temozolomide, or both; most underwent both.

Some clones are missing from TCRdb's copy, which holds only in-frame ones; the method was immunoSEQ multiplex PCR. This sample carries about 40,000 clones, just over 90% of them seen once, and the ten largest clones take roughly 2.6%. Time point of the sample: week 5, during vaccination. Doses of 300 ug of mutant IDH1 20-mer peptide were given with topical imiquimod. Donors had new WHO grade 3 or 4 IDH1-mutant, ATRX-lost astrocytomas. This clone appeared a single time. What it binds is not known. Trimming left V 3 bases short and J 4 bases short, with 12 bases between. The CDR3 has 15 amino acids. The germline V gene encodes CDR1 MRHNA and CDR2 SNTAGT.

The sequencing here drew on PBMCs, taken from a glioma patient whose treatment included an IDH1 peptide vaccine. This clonotype originated in a man aged 45-65 years with glioma. This chain joins TRBV6-4 and TRBJ2-2, with TRBD2 as a possible D gene (6 bases). The CDR3 bases are TGTGCCAGCAGTGATAGAACTAGCCCCACCGGGGAGCTGTTTTTT. This encodes CASSDRTSPTGELFF.